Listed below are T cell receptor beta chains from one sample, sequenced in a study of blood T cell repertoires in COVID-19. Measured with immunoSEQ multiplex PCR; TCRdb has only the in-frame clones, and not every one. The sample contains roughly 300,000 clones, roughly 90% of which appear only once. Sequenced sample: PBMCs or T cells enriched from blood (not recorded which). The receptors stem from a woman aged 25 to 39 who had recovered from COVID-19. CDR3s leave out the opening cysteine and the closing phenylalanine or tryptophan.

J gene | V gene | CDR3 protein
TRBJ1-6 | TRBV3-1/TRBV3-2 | ASSHPHENSPLH
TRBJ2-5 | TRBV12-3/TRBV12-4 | ASSFLQETQY
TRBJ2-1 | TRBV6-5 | ASSYIRGEQF
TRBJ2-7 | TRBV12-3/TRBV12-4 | ASSRDSNYEQY
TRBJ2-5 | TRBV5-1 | ASSSEGTRIETQY
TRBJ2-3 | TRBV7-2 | ASSLGLTGDTQY
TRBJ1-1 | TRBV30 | AWIPGTEAF
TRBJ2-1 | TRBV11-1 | ASSLDAGAYNEQF
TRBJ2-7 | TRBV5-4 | ASSLALAGGEEQY
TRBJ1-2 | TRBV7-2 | ASSFRQSNYGYT
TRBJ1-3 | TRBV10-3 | AISETGDSGNTIY
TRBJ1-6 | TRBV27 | ASRRGSSPLH
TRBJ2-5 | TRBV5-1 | ASKPTGLQETQY
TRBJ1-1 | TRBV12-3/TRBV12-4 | ASRKGGREAF
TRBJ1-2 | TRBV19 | ASSRDGGGNYGYT
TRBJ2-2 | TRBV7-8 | ASSLSQLSNTGELF